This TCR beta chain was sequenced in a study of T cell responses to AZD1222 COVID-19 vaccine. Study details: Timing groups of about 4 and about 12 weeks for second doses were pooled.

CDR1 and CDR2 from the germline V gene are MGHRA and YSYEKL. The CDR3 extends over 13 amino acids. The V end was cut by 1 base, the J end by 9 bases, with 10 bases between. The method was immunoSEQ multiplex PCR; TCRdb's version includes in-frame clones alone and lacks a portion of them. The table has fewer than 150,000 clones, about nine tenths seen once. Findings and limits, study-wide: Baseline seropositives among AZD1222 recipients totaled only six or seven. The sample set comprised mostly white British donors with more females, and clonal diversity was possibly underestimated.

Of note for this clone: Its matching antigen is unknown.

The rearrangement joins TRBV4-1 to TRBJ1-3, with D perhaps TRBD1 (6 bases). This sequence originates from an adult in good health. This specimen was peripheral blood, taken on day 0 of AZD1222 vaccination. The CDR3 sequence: CASSQAGGGTIYF. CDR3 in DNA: TGCGCCAGCAGCCAAGCCGGGGGCGGCACCATATATTTT.